One sample yielded the 6 T cell receptor beta chains listed below, sequenced in a study of radiation and T cells in renal cell carcinoma. Described time point: blood 4 weeks post-SBRT, at nephrectomy. This sample's treatment: 15 Gy SBRT to primary tumor, nephrectomy 4 weeks later. The data were produced by immunoSEQ multiplex PCR, yet TCRdb's version contains in-frame clones alone and is incomplete. In the table there are approximately 150,000 clones, approximately 86% of which are singletons. The material sequenced was blood, taken from a patient whose treatment included radiotherapy and nephrectomy. These receptor sequences come from a woman between 45 and 60 years old with renal cell carcinoma.

V is TRBV25-1 and J is TRBJ2-1; D ambiguous. V was shortened by 3 bases and J by 8 bases, with 20 bases between the two germline ends. This CDR3 is built from 16 residues. Germline CDR1 is MGHDK and CDR2 is SYGVNS. CDR3 bases: TGTGCCAGCAGTGACCAAGACACTAAATCCCCAGATGAGCAGTTCTTC. Protein sequence: CASSDQDTKSPDEQFF.

The rearrangement links TRBV2 to TRBJ2-2, with D possibly being TRBD2 (6 bases). Per the germline V gene, CDR1 is SNHLY and CDR2 is FYNNEI. V was clipped by 2 bases and J by 4 bases, with 11 bases between them. The CDR3 spans 15 residues. In DNA, the CDR3 is TGTGCCAGCAGTGAATTGGGGCGGGGCACCGGGGAGCTGTTTTTT. Residues: CASSELGRGTGELFF.

The chain carries TRBV28 and TRBJ1-1, with D maybe TRBD1 (6 bases). The germline V and J ends were trimmed by 3 bases and 11 bases, with 25 bases remaining between them. Per germline, CDR1 MDHEN and CDR2 SYDVKM. The CDR3 runs to 16 residues. This chain's CDR3 is CASSLGFGGAEVRAFF. The CDR3 bases are TGTGCCAGCAGTTTGGGTTTTGGGGGCGCCGAAGTTAGGGCTTTCTTT.

The chain combines TRBV30 with TRBJ1-6; D remains unclear. The CDR3 is 16 amino acids. CDR1 and CDR2 (germline): GTSNPN, SVGIG (reference sequence). Trimming stripped 3 bases from V and 0 bases from J, with 12 bases between. This chain's CDR3 is CAWRSPGSSYNSPLHF. The CDR3, as DNA: TGTGCCTGGAGATCTCCCGGCAGCTCCTATAATTCACCCCTCCACTTT.

The V and J genes are TRBV7-9 and TRBJ1-2; D gene unclear. The CDR3 runs to 14 residues. The germline V gene encodes CDR1 SEHNR and CDR2 FQNEAQ (reference sequence). The V end was cut by 5 bases, the J end by 4 bases, with 14 bases between. DNA for the CDR3: TGTGCCAGCAGCCCCCCCGCGCGTTCCTATGGCTACACCTTC. Protein product: CASSPPARSYGYTF.

This sequence joins TRBV9 and TRBJ2-6, with TRBD2 identical over 13 bases. With 3 bases clipped from V and 2 bases from J, the junction kept 11 bases outside the gene matches. This CDR3 comprises 20 residues. Germline assignment: CDR1 SGDLS and CDR2 YYNGEE. CDR3 in DNA: TGTGCCAGCAGCGACCCCGGGACTAGCGGGAAGTTCGCTGGGGCCAACGTCCTGACTTTC. Its translation is CASSDPGTSGKFAGANVLTF.